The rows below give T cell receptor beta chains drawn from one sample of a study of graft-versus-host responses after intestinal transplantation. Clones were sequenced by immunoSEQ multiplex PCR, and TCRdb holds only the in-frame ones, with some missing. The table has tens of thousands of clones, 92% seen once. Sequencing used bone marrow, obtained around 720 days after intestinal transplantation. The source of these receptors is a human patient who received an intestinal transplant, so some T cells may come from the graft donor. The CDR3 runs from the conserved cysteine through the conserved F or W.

cdr3_aa: CASSFPATGQSKNIQYF; v_call: TRBV7-9; cdr3_length: 17; j_call: TRBJ2-4
cdr3_aa: CASSRPYGGLGTGELFF; v_call: TRBV21-1; cdr3_length: 17; j_call: TRBJ2-2
cdr3_aa: CASSLNEGIGTEQFF; v_call: TRBV9; cdr3_length: 15; j_call: TRBJ2-1
cdr3_aa: CASSQALLSEVGYTF; v_call: TRBV4-1; cdr3_length: 15; j_call: TRBJ1-2
cdr3_aa: CATGMTVNTEAFF; v_call: TRBV19; cdr3_length: 13; j_call: TRBJ1-1
cdr3_aa: CASSFPQGPSTDTQYF; v_call: TRBV28; cdr3_length: 16; j_call: TRBJ2-3
cdr3_aa: CASSAPRENSGQYF; v_call: TRBV12-1; cdr3_length: 14; j_call: TRBJ2-7
cdr3_aa: CASSQGGQGAYEKLFF; v_call: TRBV4-1; cdr3_length: 16; j_call: TRBJ1-4
cdr3_aa: CASSLVRAPGYTF; v_call: TRBV7-2; cdr3_length: 13; j_call: TRBJ1-2
cdr3_aa: CASLGTGDDNQPQHF; v_call: TRBV2; cdr3_length: 15; j_call: TRBJ1-5
cdr3_aa: CASGGTYNEQFF; v_call: TRBV13; cdr3_length: 12; j_call: TRBJ2-1
cdr3_aa: CASSLQAYEQYF; v_call: TRBV28; cdr3_length: 12; j_call: TRBJ2-7
cdr3_aa: CASSPGTGEGFGTEAFF; v_call: TRBV7-6; cdr3_length: 17; j_call: TRBJ1-1
cdr3_aa: CASSFNQENEQFF; v_call: TRBV7-6; cdr3_length: 13; j_call: TRBJ2-1
cdr3_aa: CASTLLFRQGGAFF; v_call: TRBV11-2; cdr3_length: 14; j_call: TRBJ1-1
cdr3_aa: CASSSRAGGYNTGELFF; v_call: TRBV2; cdr3_length: 17; j_call: TRBJ2-2
cdr3_aa: CASNPGQGGSPLHF; v_call: TRBV27; cdr3_length: 14; j_call: TRBJ1-6
cdr3_aa: CASSGQTPNTGELFF; v_call: TRBV10-1; cdr3_length: 15; j_call: TRBJ2-2
cdr3_aa: CASSLEGTGGTQYF; v_call: TRBV11-2; cdr3_length: 14; j_call: TRBJ2-5
cdr3_aa: CASSGGSSGELFF; v_call: TRBV2; cdr3_length: 13; j_call: TRBJ2-2
cdr3_aa: CSARYSYEQYF; v_call: TRBV20-1; cdr3_length: 11; j_call: TRBJ2-7
cdr3_aa: CASSQEVSATLRTLRYEQYF; v_call: TRBV4-1; cdr3_length: 20; j_call: TRBJ2-7
cdr3_aa: CAISENNPGYTF; v_call: TRBV10-3; cdr3_length: 12; j_call: TRBJ1-2
cdr3_aa: CASSKPGTAGRETQYF; v_call: TRBV7-9; cdr3_length: 16; j_call: TRBJ2-5
cdr3_aa: CSVQGNTGELFF; v_call: TRBV29-1; cdr3_length: 12; j_call: TRBJ2-2
cdr3_aa: CASSLGTGLSYEQYF; v_call: TRBV6-1; cdr3_length: 15; j_call: TRBJ2-7
cdr3_aa: CASSPSRETQYF; v_call: TRBV18; cdr3_length: 12; j_call: TRBJ2-5
cdr3_aa: CASSKRGGYDEQFF; v_call: TRBV9; cdr3_length: 14; j_call: TRBJ2-1
cdr3_aa: CASSYRRGSTDTQYF; v_call: TRBV6-6; cdr3_length: 15; j_call: TRBJ2-3
cdr3_aa: CASGSGTGIYNEQFF; v_call: TRBV12-5; cdr3_length: 15; j_call: TRBJ2-1
cdr3_aa: CATSRGRGLYEQYF; v_call: TRBV15; cdr3_length: 14; j_call: TRBJ2-7